This T cell receptor beta chain was captured in a study of CD8 T cells in ankylosing spondylitis. Notes on the study in general: Clones that were linked to disease were CD8+ and were relatively rare in peripheral blood. Among TCR beta sequences, a motif of several highly homologous variants appeared characteristic of ankylosing spondylitis blood. Reports say disease-linked clones showed up significantly more in matched ankylosing spondylitis synovial fluid.

The CDR3 covers 13 residues. After removal of 5 bases from V and 4 bases from J, the junction contained 3 bases not matched to a gene. Germline-derived CDR1 and CDR2 are SEHNR and FQNEAQ (reference sequence). Making use of molecular barcodes, quantitative 5'-RACE generated TCR beta libraries. TCRdb reprocessed the 5' RACE reads via MiXCR and lists one record per CDR3 protein. The sample has 300,000 to 400,000 distinct CDR3 sequences, under 25% seen once. About this clonotype: Its antigen is not identified.

This receptor was obtained from a male donor with ankylosing spondylitis. This chain connects TRBV7-9 to TRBJ2-5; 8 bases are shared with TRBD1. Sequenced material: blood, either unsorted or a sorted T cell fraction (not recorded which). CDR3 coding DNA: TGTGCCAGCAGCCCGACAGGGGTAGAGACCCAGTACTTC. Translated, it gives CASSPTGVETQYF.